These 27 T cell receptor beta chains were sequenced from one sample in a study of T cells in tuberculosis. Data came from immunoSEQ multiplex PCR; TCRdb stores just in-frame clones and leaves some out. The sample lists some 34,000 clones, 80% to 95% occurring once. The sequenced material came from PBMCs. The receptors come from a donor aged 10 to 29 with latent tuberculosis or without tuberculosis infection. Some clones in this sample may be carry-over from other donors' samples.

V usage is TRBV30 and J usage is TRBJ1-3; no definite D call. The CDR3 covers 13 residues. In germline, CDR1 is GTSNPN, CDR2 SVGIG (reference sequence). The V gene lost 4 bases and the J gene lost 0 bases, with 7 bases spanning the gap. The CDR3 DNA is TGTGCCTGGAACTATGCCTCTGGAAACACCATATATTTT. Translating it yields CAWNYASGNTIYF.

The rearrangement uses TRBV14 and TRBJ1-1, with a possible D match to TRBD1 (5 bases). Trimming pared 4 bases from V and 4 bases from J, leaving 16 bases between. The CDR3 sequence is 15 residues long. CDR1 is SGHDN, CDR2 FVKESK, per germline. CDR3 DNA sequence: TGTGCCAGCAGCCTAATCCACCCGGGGGTCACTGAAGCTTTCTTT. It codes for CASSLIHPGVTEAFF.

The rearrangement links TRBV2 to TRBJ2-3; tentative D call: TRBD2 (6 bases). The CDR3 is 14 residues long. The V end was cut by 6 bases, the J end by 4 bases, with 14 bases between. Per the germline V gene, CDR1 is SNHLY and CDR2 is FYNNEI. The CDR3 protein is CASRGGWSPDTQYF. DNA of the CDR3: TGTGCCAGCAGAGGAGGGTGGAGCCCAGATACGCAGTATTTT.

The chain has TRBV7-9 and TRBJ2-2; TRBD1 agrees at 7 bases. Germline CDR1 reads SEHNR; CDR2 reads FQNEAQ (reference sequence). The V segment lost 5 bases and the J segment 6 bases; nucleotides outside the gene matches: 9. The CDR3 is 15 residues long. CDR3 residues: CASSQKTGVPGELFF. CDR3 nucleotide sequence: TGTGCCAGCAGCCAGAAAACAGGGGTCCCCGGGGAGCTGTTTTTT.

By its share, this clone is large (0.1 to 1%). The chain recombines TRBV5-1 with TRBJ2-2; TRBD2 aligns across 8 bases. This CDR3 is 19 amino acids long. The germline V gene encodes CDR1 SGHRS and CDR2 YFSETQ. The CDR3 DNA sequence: TGCTTCAGCGGACAGCTTCGGCGGGGGGTCACTGCGAACACCGGGGAGCTGTTTTTT. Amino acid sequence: CFSGQLRRGVTANTGELFF.

The CDR3, as DNA: TGTGCCAGCAGCCTGACAGGGGCGAGCTCTGGAAACACCATATATTTT. Translating gives CASSLTGASSGNTIYF. This chain connects TRBV28 to TRBJ1-3, with TRBD1 matching 8 bases. CDR1 is MDHEN and CDR2 is SYDVKM in the germline V gene. Germline trimming cut 6 bases from V and 0 bases from J; bases unmatched to any gene: 7. The CDR3 is made up of 16 amino acids.

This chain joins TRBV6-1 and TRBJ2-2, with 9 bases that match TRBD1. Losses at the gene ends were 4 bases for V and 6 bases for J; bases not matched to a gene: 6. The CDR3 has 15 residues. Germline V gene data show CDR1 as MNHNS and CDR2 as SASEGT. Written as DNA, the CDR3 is TGTGCCAGCAGTGCTTGGGACAGGGCCGCCGGGGAGCTGTTTTTT. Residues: CASSAWDRAAGELFF.

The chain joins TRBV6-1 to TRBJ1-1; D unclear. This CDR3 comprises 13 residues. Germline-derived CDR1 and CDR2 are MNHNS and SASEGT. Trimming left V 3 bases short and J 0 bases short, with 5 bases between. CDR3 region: CASSDKMNTEAFF. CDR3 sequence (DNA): TGTGCCAGCAGTGACAAAATGAACACTGAAGCTTTCTTT.

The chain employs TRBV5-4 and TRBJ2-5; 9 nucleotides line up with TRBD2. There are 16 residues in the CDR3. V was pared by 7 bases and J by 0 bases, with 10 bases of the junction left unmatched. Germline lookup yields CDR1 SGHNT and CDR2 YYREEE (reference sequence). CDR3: CASASGTSWYQETQYF. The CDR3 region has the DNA TGTGCCAGCGCTAGCGGGACCTCATGGTACCAAGAGACCCAGTACTTC.

CDR3 nucleotides: TGTGCCAGCAGCCAAGTACAGGGCGCACAGGGCACTGAAGCTTTCTTT. Protein product: CASSQVQGAQGTEAFF. The chain recombines TRBV4-2 with TRBJ1-1; D is possibly TRBD1 (6 bases). This CDR3 has 16 amino acids. CDR1 is LGHNA, CDR2 YNFKEQ, per germline. Trimming left V 1 base short and J 4 bases short, with 16 bases between.

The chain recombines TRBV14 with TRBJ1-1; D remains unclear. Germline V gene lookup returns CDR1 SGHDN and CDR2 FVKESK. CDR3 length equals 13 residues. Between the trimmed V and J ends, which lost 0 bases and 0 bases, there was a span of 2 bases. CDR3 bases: TGTGCCAGCAGCCAAGACTTGAACACTGAAGCTTTCTTT. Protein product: CASSQDLNTEAFF. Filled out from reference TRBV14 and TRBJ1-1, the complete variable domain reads EAGVTQFPSHSVIEKGQTVTLRCDPISGHDNLYWYRRVMGKEIKFLLHFVKESKQDESGMPNNRFLAERTGGTYSTLKVQPAELEDSGVYFCASSQDLNTEAFFGQGTRLTVV.

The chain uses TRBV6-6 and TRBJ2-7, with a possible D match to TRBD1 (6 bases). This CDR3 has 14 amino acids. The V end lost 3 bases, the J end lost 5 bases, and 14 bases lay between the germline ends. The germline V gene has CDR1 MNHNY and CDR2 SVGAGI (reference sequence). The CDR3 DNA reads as TGTGCCAGCAGTTATTGGGCCGGACAGAACGAGCAGTACTTC. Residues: CASSYWAGQNEQYF.

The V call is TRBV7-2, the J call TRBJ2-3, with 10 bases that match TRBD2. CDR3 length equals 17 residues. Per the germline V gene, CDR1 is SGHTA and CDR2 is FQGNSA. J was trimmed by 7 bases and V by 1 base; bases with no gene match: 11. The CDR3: CASSLGWSSGSGNTQYF. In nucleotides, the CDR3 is TGTGCCAGCAGCTTAGGATGGTCTAGCGGGAGTGGGAATACGCAGTATTTT. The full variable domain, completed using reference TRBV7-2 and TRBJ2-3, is GAGVSQSPSNKVTEKGKDVELRCDPISGHTALYWYRQSLGQGLEFLIYFQGNSAPDKSGLPSDRFSAERTGGSVSTLTIQRTQQEDSAVYLCASSLGWSSGSGNTQYFGPGTRLTVL.

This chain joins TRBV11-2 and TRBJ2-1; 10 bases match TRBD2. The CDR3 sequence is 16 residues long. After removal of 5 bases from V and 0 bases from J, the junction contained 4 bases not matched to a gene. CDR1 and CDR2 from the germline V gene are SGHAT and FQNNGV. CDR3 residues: CASSPLAGVSYNEQFF. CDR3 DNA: TGTGCCAGCAGCCCCCTAGCGGGAGTCTCCTACAATGAGCAGTTCTTC.

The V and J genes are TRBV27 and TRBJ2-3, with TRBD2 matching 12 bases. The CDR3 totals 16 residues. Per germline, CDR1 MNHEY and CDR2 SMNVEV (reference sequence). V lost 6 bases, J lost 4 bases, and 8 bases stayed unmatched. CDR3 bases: TGTGCCAGCAGGACCCTAGCGGGAGGGCCGTCAGATACGCAGTATTTT. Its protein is CASRTLAGGPSDTQYF.

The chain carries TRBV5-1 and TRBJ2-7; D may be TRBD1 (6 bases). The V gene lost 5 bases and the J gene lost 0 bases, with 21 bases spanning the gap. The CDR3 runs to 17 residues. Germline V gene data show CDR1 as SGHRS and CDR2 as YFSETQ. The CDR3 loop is CASRLYSLRDISYEQYF. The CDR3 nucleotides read TGCGCCAGCAGATTGTACTCTCTACGGGACATCTCCTACGAGCAGTACTTC.

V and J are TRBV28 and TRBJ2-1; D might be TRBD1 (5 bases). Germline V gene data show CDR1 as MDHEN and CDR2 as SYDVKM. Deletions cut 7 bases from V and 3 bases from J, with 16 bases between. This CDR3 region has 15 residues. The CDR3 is CASTLDKSYYNEQFF. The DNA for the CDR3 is TGTGCCAGCACCCTGGACAAATCTTACTACAATGAGCAGTTCTTC.

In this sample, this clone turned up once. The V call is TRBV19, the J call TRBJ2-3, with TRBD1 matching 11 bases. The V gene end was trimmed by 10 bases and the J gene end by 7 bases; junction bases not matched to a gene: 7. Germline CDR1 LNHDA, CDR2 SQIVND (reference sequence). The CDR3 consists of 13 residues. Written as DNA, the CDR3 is TGTGCCACTCTGGACAGGGGGCCTTATACGCAGTATTTT. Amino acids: CATLDRGPYTQYF.

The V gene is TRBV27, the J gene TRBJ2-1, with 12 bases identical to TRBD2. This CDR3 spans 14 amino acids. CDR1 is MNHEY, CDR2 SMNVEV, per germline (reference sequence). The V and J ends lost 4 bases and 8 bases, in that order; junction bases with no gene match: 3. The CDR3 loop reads CASSSPSGRDEQFF. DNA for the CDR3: TGTGCCAGCAGTTCACCTAGCGGGAGGGATGAGCAGTTCTTC.

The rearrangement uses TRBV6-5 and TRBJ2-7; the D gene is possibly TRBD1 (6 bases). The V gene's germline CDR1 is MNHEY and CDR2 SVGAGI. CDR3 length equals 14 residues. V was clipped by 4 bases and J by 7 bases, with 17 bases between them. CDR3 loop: CASSSRQAREEQYF. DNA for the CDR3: TGTGCCAGCAGTTCCCGACAGGCCAGGGAGGAGCAGTACTTC.

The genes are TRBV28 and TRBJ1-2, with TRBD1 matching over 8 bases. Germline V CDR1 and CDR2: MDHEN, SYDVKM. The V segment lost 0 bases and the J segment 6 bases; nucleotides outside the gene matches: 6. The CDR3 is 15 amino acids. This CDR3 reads CASSLWGQGANGYTF. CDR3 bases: TGTGCCAGCAGTTTATGGGGCCAGGGGGCGAATGGCTACACCTTC.

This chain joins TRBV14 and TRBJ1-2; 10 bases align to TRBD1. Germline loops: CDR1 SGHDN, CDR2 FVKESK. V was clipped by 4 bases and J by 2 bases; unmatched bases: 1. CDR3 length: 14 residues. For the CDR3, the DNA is TGTGCCAGCAGCCTGGGACAGGGGAACTATGGCTACACCTTC. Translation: CASSLGQGNYGYTF.

Here the CDR3 DNA reads TGTGCCTGGGCTACAGGGGGCGCGGAGACCCAGTACTTC. Protein sequence: CAWATGGAETQYF. This chain uses TRBV30 with TRBJ2-5; 9 bases line up with TRBD1. The CDR3 extends over 13 amino acids. The germline V gene encodes CDR1 GTSNPN and CDR2 SVGIG (reference sequence). V lost 5 bases and J lost 5; bases outside the gene matches: 6.

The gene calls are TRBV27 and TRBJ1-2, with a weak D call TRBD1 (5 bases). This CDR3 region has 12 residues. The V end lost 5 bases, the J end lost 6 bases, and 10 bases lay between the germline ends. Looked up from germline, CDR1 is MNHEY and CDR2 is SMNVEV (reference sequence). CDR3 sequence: CASSPQGNGYTF. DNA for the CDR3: TGTGCCAGCAGTCCCCAGGGAAATGGCTACACCTTC.

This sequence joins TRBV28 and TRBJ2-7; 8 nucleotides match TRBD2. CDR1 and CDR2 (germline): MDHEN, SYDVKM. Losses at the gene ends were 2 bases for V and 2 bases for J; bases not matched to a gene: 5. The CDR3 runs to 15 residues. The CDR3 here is CASSLRGGTTYEQYF. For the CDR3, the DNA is TGTGCCAGCAGTTTACGGGGGGGCACTACCTACGAGCAGTACTTC.

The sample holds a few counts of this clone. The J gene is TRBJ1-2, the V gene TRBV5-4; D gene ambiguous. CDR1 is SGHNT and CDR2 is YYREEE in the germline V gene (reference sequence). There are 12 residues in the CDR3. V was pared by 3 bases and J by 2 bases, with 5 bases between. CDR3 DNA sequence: TGTGCCAGCAGCTCCGGGAACTATGGCTACACCTTC. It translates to CASSSGNYGYTF.

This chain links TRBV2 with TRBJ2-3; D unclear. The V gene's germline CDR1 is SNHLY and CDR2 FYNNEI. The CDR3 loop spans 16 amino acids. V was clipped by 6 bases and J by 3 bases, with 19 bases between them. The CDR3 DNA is TGTGCCAGCAGCCCTGAGCCGTTTTTGAGGACAGATACGCAGTATTTT. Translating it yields CASSPEPFLRTDTQYF.